This TCR beta chain was identified in a study of blood T cell repertoires in COVID-19. In the source study's methods: By means of reference gene primer amplification, nucleated cell counts were estimated. The data were produced by immunoSEQ multiplex PCR, yet TCRdb's version contains in-frame clones alone and is incomplete. V, J and clone size reflect that table, while D and trimming were determined from the DNA. The table has some 270,000 clones, more than 75% seen once. This clone was counted once. Between the trimmed V and J ends, which lost 3 bases and 0 bases, there was a span of 8 bases. The CDR3 extends over 15 amino acids. Germline assignment: CDR1 SGHTA and CDR2 FQGNSA.

Sequences were obtained from peripheral blood. The chain has TRBV7-2 and TRBJ2-2; no firm D call. The sequence came from a man aged 40-49 years with active or convalescent COVID-19. The CDR3 nucleotides are TGTGCCAGCAGCTTTTACAACGCGAACACCGGGGAGCTGTTTTTT. Amino acids: CASSFYNANTGELFF.